The text below deals with one TCR beta chain. What this receptor recognizes is not known. The sample holds no much larger clone one base away, and base qualities are not on file. The CDR3 regions of human TCRbeta chains were analyzed by immunosequencing. The original methods were these. Repertoire TCRs were checked for matches against a reference library of SARS-CoV-2-specific TCRs that had been generated using the MIRA antigen-specificity platform. Breadth was defined as the fraction of unique TCRs that were SARS-CoV-2-associated. Depth was defined as the fraction of total T cells that were SARS-CoV-2-associated. Using the MIRA data, each spike-specific TCR was mapped to the spike region that the TCR reacts to and placed in a CD4 or CD8 class. Log10-transformed breadth and depth values were compared by one-way ANOVA with Sidak's multiple comparisons tests. In TCRdb, the immuneACCESS table is reduced to in-frame sequences with V and J assigned. These tables do not hold every clone; where another copy was compared, an unresolved V gene accounts for under half, and the others remain unexplained. Clone size and V and J calls were adopted from that table, with D and trimming inferred from the DNA. Across this sample there are approximately 130,000 clones, with nearly 90% seen only once. 9.5% of the sample goes to the ten largest clones.

This specimen belongs to a study of T cell responses to AZD1222 COVID-19 vaccine (dated by TCRdb to the early 2020s). Regarding the research as a whole: TCR sequencing was performed for roughly 250 trial participants, of whom 200 to 220 were given two doses of AZD1222 and around 25 were given two doses of MenACWY control vaccine. Trial participants were enrolled by age into subgroups of 18-55, 56-69 and 70-plus years, and about 150, 27 and 61 TCR-sequenced participants, respectively, were included in these subgroups. Study-wide conclusions, independent of this receptor: After two AZD1222 doses, both the breadth and the depth of spike-specific TCRs were significantly higher than at day 0 and than in MenACWY recipients. Participants were mostly white British, with more females than males. The authors suggested clonal diversity may have been underestimated. Because no day 14 peak-response samples were available, repertoires were characterized only after the peak T cell response. Conclusions about previously exposed vaccinees are limited, since just five or six AZD1222 recipients were seropositive for SARS-CoV-2 at baseline. In the small 56-69-year group, the increase in depth fell short of significance, most likely because of low power. Reportedly, close to half of the unique spike-specific TCRs recognized epitopes lying outside the regions that are mutated in the B.1.351 and B.1.1.7 variants. The vaccine-associated CD4 TCRs covered the entire spike protein, and the dominant responses fell in regions 160-218 and 743-854.

The time point label for this specimen denotes: about 28 days (+/-7) after the second vaccine dose. Because spike-specific TCR depth and breadth did not differ between the two schedules, AZD1222 recipients who got a second dose at roughly 4 weeks were pooled with those who got a second dose at roughly 12 weeks. Vaccinee samples came from UK trials COV001 and COV002, including a single-blind randomized controlled phase 2/3 trial of AZD1222 (ChAdOx1 nCoV-19) in healthy adults. For TCRbeta chain sequencing, PBMC samples from trial participants were taken at day 0 and at day 28 after the second dose. Trimming takes 5 bases from V and 2 bases from J, and the germline ends sit 15 bases apart. The CDR3, cysteine through phenylalanine, is 15 amino acids long. Left in the record is the CDR3 DNA by itself, 45 bases read in frame from the first base. Taken from the germline V gene, the CDR1 and CDR2 loops are MNHEY and SVGAGI.

Sequences were derived from peripheral blood, sampled 28 days after the second AZD1222 dose. The receptor was derived from an adult who received the AZD1222 COVID-19 vaccine. The V and J segments used are TRBV6-5 and TRBJ1-2; no D gene is confidently identified. The nucleotides are TGTGCCAGCAGTACTTCCTGGGCCCGCAACTATGGCTACACCTTC. The resulting protein is CASSTSWARNYGYTF.